This record looks at one TCR beta chain sequence and its context. The ends were cut back, 2 bases at V and 6 bases at J, with 17 bases in the middle. The CDR3 spans 16 residues. The germline CDR1 and CDR2 sequences are MNHEY and SVGAGI. The data stem from a study of shared T cell receptors in the human thymus. Method: immunoSEQ multiplex PCR; TCRdb's copy keeps in-frame clones and lacks some. The sample shows 630,000 or so clones, 80% to 90% of them seen only once. The sample was also linked to a second study, of human thymus T cells.

V is TRBV6-5 and J is TRBJ2-1; maybe TRBD1 (6 bases). Sequencing was performed on thymocytes. The clonotype comes from a boy younger than two with a congenital heart defect. The CDR3 region is CASSYGLNRERNEQFF. CDR3 sequence (DNA): TGTGCCAGCAGTTACGGACTTAACAGGGAACGCAATGAGCAGTTCTTC.